This TCR beta chain was captured in a study of blood T cell repertoires in COVID-19. In the source study's methods: Reference gene primer amplification gave nucleated cell count estimates. Sequencing was performed with immunoSEQ multiplex PCR; in TCRdb, only in-frame clones are kept and a portion is missing. Clonal size and the V and J genes are those of that table, whereas D and trimming came from the DNA. Found here are roughly 250,000 clones, 82% of them singletons; the top ten hold about an eighth. The CDR3 runs to 12 residues. Germline CDR1 SGDLS, CDR2 YYNGEE. V shed 4 bases and J 8 bases; nucleotides not matched to a gene: 5. This clone was counted ten times or more.

This receptor was identified in a woman aged 55-75 years with active or convalescent COVID-19. The sequencing input was peripheral blood. V and J are TRBV9 and TRBJ1-2; 7 bases are a match to TRBD1. CDR3 sequence: CASSSDREGYTF. CDR3 coding DNA: TGTGCCAGCAGCTCCGACAGGGAGGGCTACACCTTC.